This T cell receptor beta chain was sequenced in a study of T-cell reconstitution after alpha-beta-depleted transplantation in children. Study-level findings and limits: T-cell counts and diversity at one year post-transplant came mainly from newly produced T cells. Day-60 TCRbeta diversity that was high in some patients was derived from surviving recipient T cells and thymic progenitors.

TCRbeta library construction was performed incorporating unique molecular identifiers. TCRdb independently ran MiXCR on the PCR reads; one entry per CDR3 protein. Of some 310,000 distinct CDR3 sequences in the sample, about a quarter were seen once. This clonotype was seen ten or more times. Its antigen is still unknown. The V end lost 6 bases, the J end lost 0 bases, and 3 bases lay between the germline ends. CDR3 length: 11 residues. The specimen comprised PBMCs, mostly from graft donor cells, sampled 180 days after TCRalphabeta/CD19-depleted stem cell transplant. The genes are TRBV12-3 or TRBV12-4 and TRBJ2-7; D gene unclear. This TCR was recovered from a male patient aged 10 to 17 who had a stem cell transplant for acute lymphoblastic leukemia, so the T cells may come from the graft donor. CDR3 region: CASSSSYEQYF. The CDR3 coding sequence is TGTGCCAGCAGCTCCTCCTACGAGCAGTACTTC.